The source of this T cell receptor beta chain is a study of OX40 agonist ivuxolimab in advanced cancers. Study information: Treatment of patients was with ivuxolimab, an agonistic anti-OX40 (CD134) antibody. Study outcomes and limitations: CD8+ T cells were the subset that, on average, had more expanded clones than CD4+.

The CDR3 sequence is 15 residues long. Trimming cost V 0 bases and J 2 bases, with 10 bases left between them. From germline, CDR1 is SGDLS and CDR2 YYNGEE. The assay was immunoSEQ multiplex PCR, and TCRdb's table has in-frame clones only and misses some. The sample yields under 150,000 clones, roughly nine tenths seen once. As concerns this clone: Its antigen is still unknown.

The clonotype originates from an adult with an advanced solid tumor such as melanoma, head and neck, liver or kidney cancer. This rearrangement joins TRBV9 to TRBJ2-3; unclear D gene. This specimen consisted of CD4+ or CD8+ T cells sorted from blood, obtained in a trial of the OX40 agonist ivuxolimab. DNA for the CDR3: TGTGCCAGCAGCGTAGCTATCGGGTTCACAGATACGCAGTATTTT. Translating gives CASSVAIGFTDTQYF.